A single sample is the source of the 5 T cell receptor beta chains below, sequenced in a study of blood T cell repertoires in COVID-19 (dated by TCRdb to between 2020 and 2021). The receptor library was made with the immunoSEQ multiplex PCR assay. TCRdb stores this immuneACCESS table with in-frame sequences only. Part of the clones is absent; in the studies checked, under half of the shortfall reflects unresolved V genes, and no reason is known for the rest. For this sample there are more than 400,000 clones; about 90% appear just once. 0.55% to 0.75% of the sample goes to the ten largest clones. Material for sequencing was PBMCs or T cells enriched from blood (not recorded which). Every receptor here comes from a man aged 18 to 30 who had recovered from COVID-19.

In the case of this clone: The junction shows a germline mismatch at one end, possibly a read error. V and J are TRBV6-1 and TRBJ2-1; no clear D. Germline CDR1 reads MNHNS; CDR2 reads SASEGT. CDR3 length: 13 residues. The CDR3 nucleotides are TGTGCCAGCAGTGATTCGATTAACAATCAGCAGTTCTTC. Translation: CASSDSINNQQFF.

The J gene is TRBJ1-1, the V gene TRBV7-9; 7 positions match TRBD1. Per the germline V gene, CDR1 is SEHNR and CDR2 is FQNEAQ (reference sequence). The CDR3 runs to 12 residues. V lost 5 bases, J lost 6 bases, and 3 bases stayed unmatched. The CDR3 DNA sequence: TGTGCCAGCAGCCTCGACAGGGCTGAAGCTTTCTTT. This gives the protein CASSLDRAEAFF.

The rearrangement joins TRBV10-3 to TRBJ1-1, with D hard to call. CDR3 size: 13 residues. Trimming left V 4 bases short and J 4 bases short, with 10 bases between. The germline V gene encodes CDR1 ENHRY and CDR2 SYGVKD. The CDR3 sequence: CAISGEPVTEAFF. The DNA for the CDR3 is TGTGCCATCAGTGGCGAACCCGTCACTGAAGCTTTCTTT.

This clone was counted a single time. The V gene is TRBV9, the J gene TRBJ2-3; possible D gene TRBD2, 6 bases. V lost 0 bases to trimming and J lost 2 bases, with 10 bases between them. Germline CDR1 and CDR2: SGDLS and YYNGEE. The CDR3 runs 15 residues. The CDR3, as DNA: TGTGCCAGCAGCGTAGGGACTACCCACACAGATACGCAGTATTTT. Its translation: CASSVGTTHTDTQYF. The complete variable domain, with remaining parts taken from reference TRBV9 and TRBJ2-3, reads DSGVTQTPKHLITATGQRVTLRCSPRSGDLSVYWYQQSLDQGLQFLIQYYNGEERAKGNILERFSAQQFPDLHSELNLSSLELGDSALYFCASSVGTTHTDTQYFGPGTRLTVL.

This rearrangement joins TRBV5-1 to TRBJ1-1; possibly TRBD1 for D (5 bases). The CDR3 consists of 13 residues. The V end was cut by 7 bases, the J end by 3 bases, with 13 bases between. Germline V gives CDR1 SGHRS, CDR2 YFSETQ. CDR3 loop: CASRPDTYTEAFF. CDR3 coding DNA: TGCGCCAGCCGCCCGGACACCTACACTGAAGCTTTCTTT. Complete variable domain (other parts from reference TRBV5-1 and TRBJ1-1): KAGVTQTPRYLIKTRGQQVTLSCSPISGHRSVSWYQQTPGQGLQFLFEYFSETQRNKGNFPGRFSGRQFSNSRSEMNVSTLELGDSALYLCASRPDTYTEAFFGQGTRLTVV.